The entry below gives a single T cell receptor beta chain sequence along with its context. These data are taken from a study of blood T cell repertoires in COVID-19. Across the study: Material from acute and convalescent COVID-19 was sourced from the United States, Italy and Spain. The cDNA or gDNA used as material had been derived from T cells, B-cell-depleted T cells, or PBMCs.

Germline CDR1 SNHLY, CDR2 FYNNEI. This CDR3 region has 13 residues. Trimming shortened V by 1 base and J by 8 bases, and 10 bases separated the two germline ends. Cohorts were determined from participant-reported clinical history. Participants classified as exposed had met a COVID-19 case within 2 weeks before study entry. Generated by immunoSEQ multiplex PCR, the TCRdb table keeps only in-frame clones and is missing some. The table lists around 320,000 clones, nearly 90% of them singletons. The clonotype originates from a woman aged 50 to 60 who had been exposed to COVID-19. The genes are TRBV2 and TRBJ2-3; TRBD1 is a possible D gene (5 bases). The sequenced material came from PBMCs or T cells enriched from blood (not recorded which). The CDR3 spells CASSEVGETTQYF. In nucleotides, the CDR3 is TGTGCCAGCAGTGAAGTAGGGGAAACTACGCAGTATTTT.